This TCR beta chain was identified in a study of T cells in Graves' hyperthyroidism and ophthalmopathy (dated by TCRdb to between 2018 and 2021). Regarding the research as a whole: Peripheral blood samples were taken at the time of initial diagnosis, prior to any treatment. A discovery cohort of about 100 patients, about 40 with Graves' ophthalmopathy and fewer than 65 with stable Graves' hyperthyroidism, was used to find distinguishing TCR V-J signatures. Whether ophthalmopathy could be predicted prospectively was tested in an independent validation cohort made up of 18 to 20 hyperthyroidism patients plus 17 patients who later progressed to ophthalmopathy. The approximately 90 discovery patients were randomly split 7:3 into training and test sets. The study also compared thyroid tissue and blood T-cell repertoires from several Graves' hyperthyroidism patients. After sampling, hyperthyroidism patients received methimazole starting at 30 mg daily, and ophthalmopathy patients received high-dose intravenous methylprednisolone. The paper describes TCR Vbeta CDR3 sequencing of 120 to 150 peripheral blood samples, made up of fewer than 50 ophthalmopathy patients, some 80 hyperthyroidism patients and 17 progressor patients.

The study at large found these results: A 13 V-J signature model separated ophthalmopathy from stable hyperthyroidism, with around 88% sensitivity and roughly 82% specificity in cross-validation and 80%/75% in testing. In validation, the model predicted progression to ophthalmopathy a median of around 6.5 months before onset, with 65% to 71% sensitivity and about 72% specificity. No statistical method was used to set the sample size in advance, and investigators knew the group allocation. Most expanded thyroid clonotypes (frequency above 0.001) were also found in blood, which suggests that blood repertoires may mirror thyroid immune responses.

Points on this clonotype: What this receptor recognizes is not known. Base qualities were left out, and no much larger clone turns up one base away.

Stable Graves' hyperthyroidism was defined as the absence of progression to ophthalmopathy over 18 months of follow-up. Hyperthyroidism patients were aged 18 to 65 years and newly diagnosed, with disease duration of less than 2 months. Patients with uncontrolled infections, other autoimmune diseases, pregnancy or lactation were excluded. Clinical symptoms, serum thyroxine and TRAb, thyroid ultrasound, and orbital computed tomography formed the basis for the diagnoses. PBMCs were separated from 8 to 10 ml of fresh peripheral blood using Ficoll-Paque density gradient centrifugation. Trizol reagent was used to extract total RNA, and RNA quality was then checked on an Agilent 2100 Bioanalyzer. The CDR3 goes from the cysteine to the phenylalanine over 14 residues. Left in the record is the CDR3 DNA by itself, 42 bases read in frame from the first base. The germline V gene supplies CDR1 SGDLS and CDR2 YYNGEE. The junction shows trimming of 0 bases on V and 6 bases on J, plus 9 bases between the germline ends.

The TCR beta CDR3 regions were amplified from RNA transcripts. The first round of RT-PCR for the TCR CDR3 was performed with the HTBI primer set and the Qiagen OneStep RT-PCR kit. Libraries were constructed in a second round of multiplex PCR, after which size selection and purification were performed. Sequencing of the libraries was done on an Illumina HiSeq2000 using paired-end 100 bp reads. The authors processed their data as follows. Raw data were processed with SOAPnuke, discarding reads with adapters, uncalled bases, mean Phred below 15, or no exact constant-primer or identifier match. COPE v1.2.5 was used to merge high-quality paired reads, and clonotypes were defined as unique nucleotide sequences. MiTCR v1.1 was used to align clonotypes to the IMGT TRBV, TRBD and TRBJ reference segments. The analysis was restricted to V-J combinations with a frequency above 0.0001, which together covered roughly 99% of the repertoires. The TCS score was defined as the ratio of F50 (clonal expansion) to E x V (chaos), calculated using BLOSUM62-based TCRdist between CDR3 peptides within each V-J. Welch's t-statistics and random forest reduced fewer than 550 V-J features to 13, which were used in a naive Bayes classifier (R e1071). The Morisita-Horn index was used to measure how similar the thyroid and blood repertoires were. TCRdb itself trimmed the public reads at Q25 with fastp, ran MiXCR and retained productive beta chains. CDR3 protein sequences are deduplicated, and each keeps its most common genes and DNA. These V and J calls originate from TCRdb's pipeline instead of the authors' own analysis. This sample is represented by around 720,000 distinct CDR3 sequences; 35% of them were singletons. Together, the top ten hold about a third of the sample.

The rearranged segments are TRBV9 and TRBJ1-4; the D gene identity is not certain. Source material: blood. The TCR comes from a middle-aged woman with Graves' hyperthyroidism. The CDR3: CASSVGGGDEKLFF. The DNA is as follows: TGTGCCAGCAGCGTAGGAGGTGGTGATGAAAAACTGTTTTTT.